A single sample gave rise to the 2 T cell receptor beta chains below, sequenced in a study of T cell responses to AZD1222 COVID-19 vaccine. The assay was immunoSEQ multiplex PCR, and TCRdb's table has in-frame clones only and misses some. The sample contains roughly 80,000 clones, roughly 90% of which appear only once. The source material was peripheral blood, sampled on day 0 of AZD1222 vaccination. The receptors shown here come from an adult in good health.

The chain links TRBV6-2 or TRBV6-3 to TRBJ1-1; possibly TRBD1 for D (5 bases). Trimming left V 6 bases short and J 1 base short, with 9 bases between. From germline, CDR1 is MNHEY and CDR2 SVGEGT. CDR3 length: 13 residues. CDR3 coding DNA: TGTGCCAGCAGCCCCGGACAGAACACTGAAGCTTTCTTT. This translates into CASSPGQNTEAFF.

V is TRBV7-2 and J is TRBJ2-3; D may be TRBD2 (6 bases). CDR3 length: 14 residues. V was cut by 1 base and J by 7 bases, with 12 bases left in between. Germline values: CDR1 SGHTA, CDR2 FQGNSA. DNA of the CDR3: TGTGCCAGCAGCTTAGTCTTAGGCGGGAATACGCAGTATTTT. Translating it yields CASSLVLGGNTQYF.